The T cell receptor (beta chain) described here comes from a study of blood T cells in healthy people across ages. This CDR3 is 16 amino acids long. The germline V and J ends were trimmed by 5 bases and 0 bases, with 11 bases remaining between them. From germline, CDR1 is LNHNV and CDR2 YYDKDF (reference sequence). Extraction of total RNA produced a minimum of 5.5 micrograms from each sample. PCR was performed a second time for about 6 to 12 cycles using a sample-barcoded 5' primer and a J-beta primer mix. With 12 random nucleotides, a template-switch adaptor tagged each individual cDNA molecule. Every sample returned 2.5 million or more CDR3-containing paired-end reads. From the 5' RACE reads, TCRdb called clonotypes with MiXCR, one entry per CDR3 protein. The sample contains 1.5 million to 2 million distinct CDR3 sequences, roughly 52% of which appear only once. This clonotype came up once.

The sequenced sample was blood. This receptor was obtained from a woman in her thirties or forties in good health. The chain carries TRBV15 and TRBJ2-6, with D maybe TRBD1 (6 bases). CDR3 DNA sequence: TGTGCCACCAGCCCTATACAGGGCTCTGGGGCCAACGTCCTGACTTTC. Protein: CATSPIQGSGANVLTF.